This T cell receptor beta chain comes out of a study of cytomegalovirus exposure and HLA in healthy donors. Germline V CDR1 and CDR2: SGHTA, FQGNSA. This CDR3 is built from 15 residues. The V gene lost 1 base and the J gene lost 9 bases, with 13 bases spanning the gap. Both 60 Vbeta primers and 13 Jbeta primers went into the PCR. Assay: immunoSEQ multiplex PCR; the TCRdb copy retains only in-frame clones and omits some. The table shows 100,000 to 140,000 clones, with about 74% occurring only once. This sequence was found in a woman in her thirties or forties in good health and CMV-seropositive. The source material was PBMCs. The V call is TRBV7-2, the J call TRBJ1-6; no firm D call. The CDR3 coding sequence is TGTGCCAGCAGCTTAGGTTACGGGGATTTTTCACCCCTCCACTTT. It is translated as CASSLGYGDFSPLHF.